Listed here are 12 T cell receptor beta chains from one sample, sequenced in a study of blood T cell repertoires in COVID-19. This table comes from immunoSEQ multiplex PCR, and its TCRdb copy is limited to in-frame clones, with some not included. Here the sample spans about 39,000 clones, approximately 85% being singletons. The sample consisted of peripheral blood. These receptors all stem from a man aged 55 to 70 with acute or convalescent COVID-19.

In DNA, the CDR3 is TGTGCCAGCAGTGGAACCTTTACAGGGTGGAGCTCCTACGAGCAGTACTTC. Its protein is CASSGTFTGWSSYEQYF. The V call is TRBV6-1, the J call TRBJ2-7; D might be TRBD1 (6 bases). The ends were cut back, 4 bases at V and 0 bases at J, with 19 bases in the middle. The CDR3 totals 17 residues. The germline gives CDR1 MNHNS, CDR2 SASEGT.

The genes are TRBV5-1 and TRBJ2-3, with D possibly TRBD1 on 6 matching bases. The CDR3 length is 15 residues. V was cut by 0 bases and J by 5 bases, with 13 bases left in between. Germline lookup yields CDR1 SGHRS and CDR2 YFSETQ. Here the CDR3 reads CASSLVPQGRDTQYF. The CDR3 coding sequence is TGCGCCAGCAGCTTGGTCCCACAGGGCCGAGATACGCAGTATTTT.

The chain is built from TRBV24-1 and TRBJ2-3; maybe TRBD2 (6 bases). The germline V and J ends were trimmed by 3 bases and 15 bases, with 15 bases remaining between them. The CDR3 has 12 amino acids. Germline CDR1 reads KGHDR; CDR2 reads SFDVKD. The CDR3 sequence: CATSDMGLLFYF. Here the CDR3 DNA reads TGTGCCACCAGTGATATGGGACTCCTATTCTATTTT.

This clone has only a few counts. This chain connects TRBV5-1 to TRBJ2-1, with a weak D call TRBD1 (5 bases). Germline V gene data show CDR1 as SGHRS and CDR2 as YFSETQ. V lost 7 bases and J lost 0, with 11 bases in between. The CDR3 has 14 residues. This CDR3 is CASGADPSYNEQFF. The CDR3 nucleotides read TGCGCCAGCGGGGCTGATCCCTCCTACAATGAGCAGTTCTTC.

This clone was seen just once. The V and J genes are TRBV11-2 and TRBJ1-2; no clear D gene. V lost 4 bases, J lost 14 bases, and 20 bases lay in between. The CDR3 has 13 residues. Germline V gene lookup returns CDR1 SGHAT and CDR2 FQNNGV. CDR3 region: CASSSQEAYGSTF. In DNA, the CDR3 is TGTGCCAGCAGCTCTCAGGAAGCTTATGGCTCAACCTTC. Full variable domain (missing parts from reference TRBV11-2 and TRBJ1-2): EAGVAQSPRYKIIEKRQSVAFWCNPISGHATLYWYQQILGQGPKLLIQFQNNGVVDDSQLPKDRFSAERLKGVDSTLKIQPAKLEDSAVYLCASSSQEAYGSTFGSGTRLTVV.

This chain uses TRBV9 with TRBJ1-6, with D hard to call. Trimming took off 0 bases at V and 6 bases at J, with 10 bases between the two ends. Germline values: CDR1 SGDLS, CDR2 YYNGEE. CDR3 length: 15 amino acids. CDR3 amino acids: CASSVGTDLNSPLHF. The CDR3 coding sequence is TGTGCCAGCAGCGTAGGTACAGACCTTAATTCACCCCTCCACTTT.

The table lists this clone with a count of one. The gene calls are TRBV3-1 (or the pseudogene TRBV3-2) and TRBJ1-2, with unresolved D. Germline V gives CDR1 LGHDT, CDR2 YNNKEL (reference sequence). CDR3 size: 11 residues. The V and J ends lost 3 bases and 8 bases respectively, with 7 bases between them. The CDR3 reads CASSHPRGYTF. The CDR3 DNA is TGTGCCAGCAGCCACCCCAGGGGCTACACCTTC.

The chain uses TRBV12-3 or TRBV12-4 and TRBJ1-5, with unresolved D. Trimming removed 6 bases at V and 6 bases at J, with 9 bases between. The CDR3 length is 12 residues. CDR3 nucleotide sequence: TGTGCCAGCAGACCGTCGGGTCAGCCCCAGCATTTT. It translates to CASRPSGQPQHF.

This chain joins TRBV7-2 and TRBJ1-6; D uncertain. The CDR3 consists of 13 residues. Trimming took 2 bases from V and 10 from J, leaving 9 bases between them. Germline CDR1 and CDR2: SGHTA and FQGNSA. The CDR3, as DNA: TGTGCCAGCAGCTTATTCGAGGCCTCACCCCTCCACTTT. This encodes CASSLFEASPLHF.

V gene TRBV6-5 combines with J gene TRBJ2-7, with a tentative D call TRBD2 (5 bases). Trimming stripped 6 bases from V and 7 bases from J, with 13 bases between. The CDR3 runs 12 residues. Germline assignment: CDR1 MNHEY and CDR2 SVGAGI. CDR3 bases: TGTGCCAGCAGGGGTCACCGGGAAGAGCAGTACTTC. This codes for CASRGHREEQYF.

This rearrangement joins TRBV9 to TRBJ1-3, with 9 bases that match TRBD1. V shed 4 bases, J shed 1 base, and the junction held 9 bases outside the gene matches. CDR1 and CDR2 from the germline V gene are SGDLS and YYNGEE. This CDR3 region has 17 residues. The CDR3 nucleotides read TGTGCCAGCAGCATTCGTCCGGGACAGGGTTCTGGAAACACCATATATTTT. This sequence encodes CASSIRPGQGSGNTIYF.

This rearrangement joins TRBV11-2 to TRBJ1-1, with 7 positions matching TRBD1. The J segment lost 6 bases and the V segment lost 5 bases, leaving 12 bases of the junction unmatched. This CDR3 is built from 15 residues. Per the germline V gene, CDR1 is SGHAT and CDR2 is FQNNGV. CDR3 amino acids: CASSPTGQVLSEAFF. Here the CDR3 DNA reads TGTGCCAGCAGCCCGACTGGACAGGTTCTATCTGAAGCTTTCTTT.